Reported below is one TCR beta chain. What it binds is not known. The sample's treatment: randomized to nivolumab then ipilimumab (arm A) or the reverse (arm B). DNA-damaging chemotherapy had not been given to any patient beforehand. This sample was included in a study of sequential checkpoint blockade in melanoma. Study-wide background: Roughly 22 patients had matched tumor biopsies before treatment and at week 13 after nivolumab or ipilimumab alone.

Trimming removed 3 bases at V and 3 bases at J, with 10 bases between. The germline CDR1 and CDR2 sequences are LNHDA and SQIVND (reference sequence). This CDR3 region has 14 residues. Study outcomes and limitations: For nivolumab-first patients, baseline tumor clonality was associated with response. T-cell fraction and clonality followed PD-L1 and CD8+ counts, not mutational load.

Produced via immunoSEQ multiplex PCR; TCRdb's table is partial and in-frame only. The sample yields about 5,000 clones, about 29% seen once. The receptor was derived from a human donor with melanoma. Sample: tumor tissue (inferred from file names), taken from a patient given nivolumab and ipilimumab in sequence. The genes are TRBV19 and TRBJ2-3; perhaps TRBD1 as D (6 bases). This CDR3 is CASSINRETDTQYF. CDR3 nucleotides: TGTGCCAGTAGTATTAACAGGGAGACAGATACGCAGTATTTT.